This T cell receptor (beta chain) was obtained from a study of OX40 agonist ivuxolimab in advanced cancers. The table came from immunoSEQ multiplex PCR; TCRdb's copy has only in-frame clones and leaves some out. The sample comprises approximately 58,000 clones, roughly 82% of which are singletons, and around 2.7% rests with the top ten. This clone was observed once. As yet, its antigen is unknown. Study-wide results and caveats: Among T cells, CD8+ cells averaged more expanded clones than CD4+ cells.

The clonotype originates from an adult with an advanced solid tumor such as melanoma, head and neck, liver or kidney cancer. The sequences come from CD4+ or CD8+ T cells sorted from blood, collected in a trial of the OX40 agonist ivuxolimab.

CDR3 nucleotide sequence: TGTGCCAGCAGGCCGACAGACGATACGCAGTATTTT. Translated: CASRPTDDTQYF. The V gene is TRBV6-5, the J gene TRBJ2-3, with D possibly TRBD1 on 5 matching bases. The CDR3 sequence is 12 residues long. Trimming cost V 6 bases and J 6 bases, with 10 bases left between them. Germline values: CDR1 MNHEY, CDR2 SVGAGI.